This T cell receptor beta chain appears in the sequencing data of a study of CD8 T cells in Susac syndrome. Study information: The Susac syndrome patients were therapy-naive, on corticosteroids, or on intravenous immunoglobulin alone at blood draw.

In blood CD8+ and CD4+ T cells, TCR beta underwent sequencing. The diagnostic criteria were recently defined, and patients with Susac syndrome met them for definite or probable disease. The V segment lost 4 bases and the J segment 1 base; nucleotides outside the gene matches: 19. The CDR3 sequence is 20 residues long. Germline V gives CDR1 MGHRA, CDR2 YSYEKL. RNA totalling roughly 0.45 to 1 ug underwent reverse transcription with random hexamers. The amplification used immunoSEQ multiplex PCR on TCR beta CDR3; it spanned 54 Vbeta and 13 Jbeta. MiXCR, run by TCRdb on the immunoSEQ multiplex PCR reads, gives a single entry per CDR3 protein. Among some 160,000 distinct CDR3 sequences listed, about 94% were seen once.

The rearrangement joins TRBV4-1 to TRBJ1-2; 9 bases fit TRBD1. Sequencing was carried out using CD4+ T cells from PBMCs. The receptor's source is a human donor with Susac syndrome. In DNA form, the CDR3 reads TGCGCCAGCAGCCCTTTTATCGAGGACAGGGGTTCCTTTTTTAACTATGGCTACACCTTC. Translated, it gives CASSPFIEDRGSFFNYGYTF.